There are a few counts of the clone carrying this T cell receptor (beta chain). These data originate in a study of T cells after yellow fever vaccination. TCRdb reprocessed the 5' RACE reads with MiXCR, giving one entry per CDR3 protein. This sample has 400,000 to 650,000 distinct CDR3 sequences, with around a fifth found just once. The ends were cut back, 3 bases at V and 5 bases at J, with 13 bases in the middle. There are 14 residues in the CDR3. Germline CDR1 LNHDA, CDR2 SQIVND (reference sequence). The receptor's source is a man in his late teens or twenties who received the YFV17D yellow fever vaccine. The specimen comprised PBMCs, sampled around 3 weeks after the first yellow fever vaccination. The chain uses TRBV19 and TRBJ2-5; maybe TRBD2 (5 bases). The CDR3 coding sequence is TGTGCCAGTAGTATGGCTAGCACGATGGAGACCCAGTACTTC. It yields the protein CASSMASTMETQYF.